This T cell receptor (beta chain) was found in a study of regulatory dendritic cells for organ transplantation (dated by TCRdb to 2015 to 2018). Looking at the study overall: The TCRbeta repertoires of sorted naive and memory CD4+ and CD8+ T cells were sequenced before and after allostimulation with regulatory or mature dendritic cells. Summary of the overall study and its limitations: The authors pointed out considerable heterogeneity between individuals in the alloreactive memory CD8+ T cell pool, and only two subjects were sequenced. Among the resting subsets, memory CD8+ T cells contained the most alloreactive TCR clonotypes. Allostimulation expanded memory CD8+ clones in both subjects, but regulatory dendritic cells appeared to induce more limited expansion than mature dendritic cells. Repertoires were highly diverse in naive CD4+ and CD8+ T cells, less diverse in memory cells, and most oligoclonal in memory CD8+ cells.

Regarding this clone: It lacks a known antigen. No quality values exist for individual bases; no much larger clone is one base distant.

FACS was used to sort naive T cells as CD45RA+ cells and memory T cells as CD45RO+ CD4+ or CD8+ cells. A couple of healthy control subjects provided the T cells used for TCR sequencing. Unstimulated sorted T cell subsets served as baseline controls for the mixed lymphocyte reactions. Genomic DNA was extracted with the Qiagen DNeasy Blood & Tissue Kit. A multiplexed two-step PCR with Vbeta-specific forward primers and Jbeta-specific reverse primers was used to amplify the TCRbeta CDR3 regions. TCRbeta libraries were sequenced on an Illumina instrument through the immunoSEQ service. On the authors' methods: V, D and J genes were assigned using IMGT annotation, and counts were corrected for multiplex PCR bias using synthetic CDR3 analogues. In the immunoSEQ Analyzer, repertoire clonality was calculated as one minus normalized Shannon entropy. Whether a clone counted as expanded was decided by Fisher's exact test with Benjamini-Hochberg false discovery rate control and a two-tailed cutoff of P<0.01. In TCRdb, the immuneACCESS table is reduced to in-frame sequences with V and J assigned. These tables do not hold every clone; where another copy was compared, an unresolved V gene accounts for under half, and the others remain unexplained. V and J calls and clone size follow that table, whereas D and trimming were derived from the DNA. Across this sample there are tens of thousands of clones, with about 79% seen only once. Together, the top ten hold 2.2% of the sample.

Source material: memory CD4+ T cells from blood. The meaning of the sample's cell subset or site label: CD45RO+ memory T cells. The receptor was isolated from a human donor in good health.

The DNA is as follows: TGTGCCAGCAGGAAGACAGGGACTGGAAACACCATATATTTT. The resulting protein is CASRKTGTGNTIYF. The rearranged segments are TRBV2 and TRBJ1-3, with 7 central nucleotides matching TRBD1. In the germline V gene, CDR1 corresponds to SNHLY and CDR2 to FYNNEI. V is cut back by 6 bases and J by 2 bases, with 4 bases in the junction unmatched. The CDR3 measures 14 amino acids from cysteine to phenylalanine. The entry retains the CDR3 DNA only, 42 bases that are in frame from base 1.